The rows below give T cell receptor beta chains drawn from one sample of a study of human T cells and chemical hapten exposure. TCRdb re-analysed the RACE reads in MiXCR, keeping a single row per CDR3 protein. The sample carries 60,000 to 70,000 distinct CDR3 sequences, around 9.9% recorded once. The specimen comprised whole blood, sampled in connection with sensitization to the hapten diphenylcyclopropenone (DPC). The receptors originated from a woman aged 50 to 65 with alopecia areata. Some clones in this sample may be carry-over from other donors' samples. CDR3s include the opening cysteine and the closing phenylalanine or tryptophan. A D gene is named only where the DNA matches it firmly. Some rows mark clone size as missing; the rest say once, few, many or name a class of expanded clone.

TRBV6-6	TRBJ2-5	.	many	TGTGCCAGCAGAGACAGGGCTAGCGGTTGGCTCCAAGAGACCCAGTACTTC	CASRDRASGWLQETQYF
TRBV2	TRBJ1-6	TRBD1	.	TGTGCCAGCAGGGAAGGGGACAGCCATAATTCACCCCTCCACTTT	CASREGDSHNSPLHF
TRBV6-2/TRBV6-3	TRBJ2-1	TRBD2	many	TGTGCCAGCAACCCTCAATGGACTAGCGGGGGGGCAGCGTACAATGAGCAGTTCTTC	CASNPQWTSGGAAYNEQFF
TRBV7-2	TRBJ2-2	.	many	TGTGCCAGCAGCTCAACTATCCTGAACACCGGGGAGCTGTTTTTT	CASSSTILNTGELFF
TRBV5-1	TRBJ1-2	TRBD1	.	TGCGCCAGCAGCGACTCGACAGGGATGGACTATGGCTACACCTTC	CASSDSTGMDYGYTF
TRBV5-1	TRBJ2-1	TRBD2	many	TGCGCCAGCAGCTTGGTGGACCCGACTAGCGGGAGGGCCAATAACTACTACAATGAGCAGTTCTTC	CASSLVDPTSGRANNYYNEQFF
TRBV25-1	TRBJ2-7	TRBD2	.	TGTGCCAGCAGTCCCCGTTGGACTAGCGGCCGTCCTCAGCAGTACTTC	CASSPRWTSGRPQQYF
TRBV6-1	TRBJ2-7	.	many	TGTGCCAGCAGCCGGACACAAAGCTCCTACGAGCAGTACTTC	CASSRTQSSYEQYF
TRBV6-2/TRBV6-3	TRBJ1-6	.	many	TGTGCCAGCAGTTCCGAACCCTCCGGGACGCCTTTTGGGGCCCTCCACTTT	CASSSEPSGTPFGALHF
TRBV11-1	TRBJ2-3	.	many	TGTGCCAGCAGCTTACTAGCGCGCACAGATACGCAGTATTTT	CASSLLARTDTQYF
TRBV28	TRBJ2-7	.	many	TGTGCCACCCTCTGGGGCTACGAGCAGTACTTC	CATLWGYEQYF
TRBV6-2/TRBV6-3	TRBJ2-7	.	few	TGTGCCAGCAGGCCTCCGGGCCCACTGCTCTACGAGCAGTACTTC	CASRPPGPLLYEQYF
TRBV11-2	TRBJ2-6	.	many	TGTGCCAGCAGCTTGGGGGAAACTGGGGCCAACGTCCTGACTTTC	CASSLGETGANVLTF
TRBV7-2	TRBJ1-1	TRBD1	few	TGTGCCAGCAGCTTAGGAGCCCTACAGGGGCCAACGGGAGCTTTCTTT	CASSLGALQGPTGAFF
TRBV28	TRBJ2-7	TRBD2	many	TGTGCCATTACGGGAGGAGGTGTCTACGAGCAGTACTTC	CAITGGGVYEQYF
TRBV6-1	TRBJ2-5	TRBD2	medium-sized	TGTGCCAGCAGTGGACTAGCGGGCCAAGAGACCCAGTACTTC	CASSGLAGQETQYF
TRBV27	TRBJ2-3	.	.	TGTGCCAGCAGCCGCGCCGGGGCTAGCACAGATACGCAGTATTTT	CASSRAGASTDTQYF
TRBV7-6	TRBJ2-2	.	many	TGTGCCAGCAGCTCGAGCGGACTACAAACGACCGGGGAGCTGTTTTTT	CASSSSGLQTTGELFF
TRBV7-9	TRBJ1-4	.	few	TGTGCCAGCAGCCTCTCCCAGGGGAGGGATAGGAAACTGTTTTTT	CASSLSQGRDRKLFF
TRBV7-2	TRBJ1-1	.	many	TGTGCCAGCAGCTTACCGCAGGGTAACACTGAAGCTTTCTTT	CASSLPQGNTEAFF
TRBV18	TRBJ2-3	TRBD2	once	TGTGCCAGCTCACCCGGGACTAGCGGGTCCTTCACAGATACGCAGTATTTT	CASSPGTSGSFTDTQYF
TRBV11-2	TRBJ1-2	.	.	TGTGCCAGCAGCTCGGGACCAGGGAAGAACTATGGCTACACCTTC	CASSSGPGKNYGYTF
TRBV7-9	TRBJ2-4	.	few	TGTGCCAGCAGCTTAGAGGGGGGCAAAAACATTCAGTACTTC	CASSLEGGKNIQYF
TRBV29-1	TRBJ1-2	.	many	TGCAGCGCCGGACTCGGTGGGGCCCAAGCTAACTATGGCTACACCTTC	CSAGLGGAQANYGYTF
TRBV25-1	TRBJ2-7	.	few	TGTGCCAGCAGTGATACCCTTGGACGGTCCTACGAGCAGTACTTC	CASSDTLGRSYEQYF
TRBV6-5	TRBJ2-2	TRBD1	.	TGTGCCAGCAGATTTATACCGGGGACAGGGAACACCGGGGAGCTGTTTTTT	CASRFIPGTGNTGELFF
TRBV29-1	TRBJ2-7	.	many	TGCAGCGTTGAAATGGACAGAGCCTACGAGCAGTACTTC	CSVEMDRAYEQYF
TRBV6-5	TRBJ1-2	.	many	TGTGCCAGCAGCCCGAATCGCTCCGGGGGCGGCTACACCTTC	CASSPNRSGGGYTF
TRBV7-2	TRBJ2-3	.	few	TGTGCCAGCAGCCAGCCCTATCGCACAGATACGCAGTATTTT	CASSQPYRTDTQYF
TRBV27	TRBJ2-7	.	many	TGTGCCAGCAGAGGGACGTACTCCTACGAGCAGTACTTC	CASRGTYSYEQYF
TRBV10-2	TRBJ2-3	.	.	TGCGCCAGCAGCCCTGGGGAGCGGAGCACAGATACGCAGTATTTT	CASSPGERSTDTQYF
TRBV10-3	TRBJ2-2	.	few	TGTGCCATCCGGGACACCTTCGCCGGGGAGCTGTTTTTT	CAIRDTFAGELFF
TRBV7-2	TRBJ2-6	.	few	TGTGCCAGCAGCTTAGAGGTCTCTGGGGCCAACGTCCTGACTTTC	CASSLEVSGANVLTF
TRBV7-9	TRBJ1-2	.	.	TGTGCCAGCAGCTTAGCTGGACAGAGACCTAACTATGGCTACACCTTC	CASSLAGQRPNYGYTF
TRBV11-3	TRBJ1-1	.	.	TGTGCCAGCAGCTTCACGAGTAACACTGAAGCTTTCTTT	CASSFTSNTEAFF
TRBV6-2/TRBV6-3	TRBJ2-5	TRBD1	.	TGTGCCAGCAGTACCGGGACAGACCAAGAGACCCAGTACTTC	CASSTGTDQETQYF
TRBV20-1	TRBJ1-6	.	few	TGCAGTGCTAGAGATTCCCCCAACAGTTTTTCACCCCTCCACTTT	CSARDSPNSFSPLHF
TRBV28	TRBJ1-1	.	many	TGTGCCAGCAGTTTATCCCCTTTAGAGGGCGGGCGAAGAACTGAAGCTTTCTTT	CASSLSPLEGGRRTEAFF